The clone carrying this TCR beta chain was observed a handful of times. This sample stems from a study of blood T cells in healthy people across ages. A second 7 to 11 cycle PCR used barcoded and J-beta primers. TCRdb redid the calling of the 5' RACE reads with MiXCR, one entry per CDR3 protein. The table includes over 950,000 distinct CDR3 sequences, around two fifths detected once. This CDR3 region has 13 residues. Trimming stripped 5 bases from V and 5 bases from J, with 13 bases between. The germline V gene has CDR1 SGHAT and CDR2 FQNNGV. The sample was blood. The chain couples TRBV11-2 to TRBJ2-7, with D perhaps matching TRBD1 (5 bases). The source is a man younger than 35 in good health. This chain's CDR3 is CASSVREFHEQYF. CDR3 sequence (DNA): TGTGCCAGCAGCGTCAGGGAATTCCACGAGCAGTACTTC.